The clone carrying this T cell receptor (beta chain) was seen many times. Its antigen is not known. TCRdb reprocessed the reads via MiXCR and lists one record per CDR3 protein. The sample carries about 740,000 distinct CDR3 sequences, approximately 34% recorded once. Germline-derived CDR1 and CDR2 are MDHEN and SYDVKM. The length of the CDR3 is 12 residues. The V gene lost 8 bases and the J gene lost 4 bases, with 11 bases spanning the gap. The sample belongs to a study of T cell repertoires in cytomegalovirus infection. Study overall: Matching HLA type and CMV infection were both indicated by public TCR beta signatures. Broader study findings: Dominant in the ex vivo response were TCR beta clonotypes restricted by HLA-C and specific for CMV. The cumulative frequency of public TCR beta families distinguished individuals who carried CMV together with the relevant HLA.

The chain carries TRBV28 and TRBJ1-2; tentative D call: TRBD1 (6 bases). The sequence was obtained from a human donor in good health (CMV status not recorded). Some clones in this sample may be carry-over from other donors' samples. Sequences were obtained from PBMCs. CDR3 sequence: CASSTGLYGYTF. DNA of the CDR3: TGTGCCAGCTCAACAGGGCTCTATGGCTACACCTTC.